This TCR beta chain was observed in a study of Graves' ophthalmopathy and Graves' hyperthyroidism. Study information: Peripheral blood sampling preceded any treatment and occurred at initial diagnosis. Study-level findings and limits: Between ophthalmopathy and stable hyperthyroidism, a 13-signature model drew a separation with 87.88% sensitivity and approximately 81% specificity. Among thyroid clonotypes expanded above 0.001 frequency, most also appeared in blood.

Germline values: CDR1 GTSNPN, CDR2 SVGIG (reference sequence). V was pared by 0 bases and J by 5 bases, with 5 bases between. The CDR3 loop spans 12 amino acids. None of the included patients had other autoimmune diseases, uncontrolled infections, pregnancy or lactation, as these led to exclusion. Investigators amplified TCR beta CDR3 regions from RNA transcripts. HTBI primers were employed in first-round RT-PCR, then a second-round multiplex PCR followed. TCRdb reprocessed the multiplex PCR reads via MiXCR and lists one record per CDR3 protein. The sample lists hundreds of thousands of distinct CDR3 sequences, roughly 41% occurring once. As concerns this clonotype: Its antigen remains unknown.

The clonotype was recovered from an adult man with Graves' ophthalmopathy. The sample comprised peripheral blood. The V gene is TRBV30, the J gene TRBJ1-5, with D unclear. CDR3 sequence reads: CAWSVRDQPQHF. In DNA, the CDR3 is TGTGCCTGGAGTGTACGGGATCAGCCCCAGCATTTT.